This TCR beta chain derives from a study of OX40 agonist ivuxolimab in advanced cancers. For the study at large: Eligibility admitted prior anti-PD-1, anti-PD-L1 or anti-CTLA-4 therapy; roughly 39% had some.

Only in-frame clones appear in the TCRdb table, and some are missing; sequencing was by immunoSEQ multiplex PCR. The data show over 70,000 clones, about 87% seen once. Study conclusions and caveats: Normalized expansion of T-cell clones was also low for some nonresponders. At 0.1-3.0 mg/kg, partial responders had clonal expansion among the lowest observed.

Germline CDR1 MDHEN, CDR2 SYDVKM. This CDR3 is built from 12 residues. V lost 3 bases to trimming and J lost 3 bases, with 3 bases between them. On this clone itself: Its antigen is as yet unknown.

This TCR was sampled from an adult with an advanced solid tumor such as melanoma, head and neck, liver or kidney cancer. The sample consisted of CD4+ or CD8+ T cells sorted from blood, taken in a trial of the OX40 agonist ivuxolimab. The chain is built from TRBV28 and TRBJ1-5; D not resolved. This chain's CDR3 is CASSFYNQPQHF. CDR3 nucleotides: TGTGCCAGCAGTTTCTACAATCAGCCCCAGCATTTT.